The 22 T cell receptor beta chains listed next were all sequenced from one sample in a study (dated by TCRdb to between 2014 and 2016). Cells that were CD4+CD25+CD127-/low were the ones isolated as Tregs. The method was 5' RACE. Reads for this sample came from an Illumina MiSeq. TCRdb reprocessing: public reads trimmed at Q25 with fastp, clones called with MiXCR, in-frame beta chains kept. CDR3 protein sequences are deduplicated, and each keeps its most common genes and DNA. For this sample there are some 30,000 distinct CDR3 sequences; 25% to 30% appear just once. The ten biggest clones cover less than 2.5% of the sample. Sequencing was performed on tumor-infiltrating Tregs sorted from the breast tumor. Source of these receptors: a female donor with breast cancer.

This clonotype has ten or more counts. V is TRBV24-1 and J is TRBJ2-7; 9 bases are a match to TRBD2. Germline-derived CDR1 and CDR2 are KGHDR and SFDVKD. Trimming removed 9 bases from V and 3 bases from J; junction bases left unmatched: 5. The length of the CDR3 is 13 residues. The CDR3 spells CATRAAGGYEQYF. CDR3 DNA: TGTGCCACCCGGGCAGCGGGAGGCTACGAGCAGTACTTC.

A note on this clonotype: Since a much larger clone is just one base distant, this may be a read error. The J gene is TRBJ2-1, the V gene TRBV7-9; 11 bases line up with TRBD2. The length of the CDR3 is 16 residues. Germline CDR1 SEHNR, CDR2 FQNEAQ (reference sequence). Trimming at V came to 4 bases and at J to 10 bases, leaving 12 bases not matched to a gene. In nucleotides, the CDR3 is TGTGCCAGCAGCTCTGGGGAACTAGCGGGAGTCGGAGAGCAGTTCTTC. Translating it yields CASSSGELAGVGEQFF. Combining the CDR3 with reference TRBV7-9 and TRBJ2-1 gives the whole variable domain DTGVSQNPRHKITKRGQNVTFRCDPISEHNRLYWYRQTLGQGPEFLTYFQNEAQLEKSRLLSDRFSAERPKGSFSTLEIQRTEQGDSAMYLCASSSGELAGVGEQFFGPGTRLTVL.

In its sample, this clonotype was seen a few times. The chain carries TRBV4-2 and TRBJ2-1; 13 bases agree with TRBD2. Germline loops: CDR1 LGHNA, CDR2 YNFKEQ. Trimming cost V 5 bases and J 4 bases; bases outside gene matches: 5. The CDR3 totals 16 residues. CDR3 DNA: TGTGCCAGCAGCGAAGCGGGACTAGCGGGGTACAATGAGCAGTTCTTC. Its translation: CASSEAGLAGYNEQFF.

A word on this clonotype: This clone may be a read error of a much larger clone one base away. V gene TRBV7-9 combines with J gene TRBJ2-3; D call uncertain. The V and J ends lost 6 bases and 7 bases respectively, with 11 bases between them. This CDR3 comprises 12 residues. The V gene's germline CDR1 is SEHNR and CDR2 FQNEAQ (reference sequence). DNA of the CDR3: TGTGCCAGCAGACGGGCGGTAAATACGCAGTATTTT. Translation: CASRRAVNTQYF.

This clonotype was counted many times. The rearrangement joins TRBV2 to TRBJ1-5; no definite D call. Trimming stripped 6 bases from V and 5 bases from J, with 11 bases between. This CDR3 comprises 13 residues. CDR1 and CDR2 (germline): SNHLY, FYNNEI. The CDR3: CASSGSGYQPQHF. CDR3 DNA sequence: TGTGCCAGCAGCGGTTCCGGTTATCAGCCCCAGCATTTT.

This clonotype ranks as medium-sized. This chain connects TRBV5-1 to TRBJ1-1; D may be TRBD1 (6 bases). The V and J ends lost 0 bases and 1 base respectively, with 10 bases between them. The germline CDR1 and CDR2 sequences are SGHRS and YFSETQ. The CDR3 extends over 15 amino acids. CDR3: CASSLVRGANTEAFF. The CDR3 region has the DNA TGCGCCAGCAGCTTGGTGCGGGGGGCGAACACTGAAGCTTTCTTT.

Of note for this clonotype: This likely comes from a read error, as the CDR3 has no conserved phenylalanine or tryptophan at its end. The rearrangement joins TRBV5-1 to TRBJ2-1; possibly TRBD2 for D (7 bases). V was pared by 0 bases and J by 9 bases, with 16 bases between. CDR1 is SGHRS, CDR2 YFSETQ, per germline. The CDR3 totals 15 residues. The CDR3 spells CASSLVGGGGSEQFS. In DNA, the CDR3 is TGCGCCAGCAGCTTGGTGGGGGGAGGGGGGAGTGAGCAGTTCTCC.

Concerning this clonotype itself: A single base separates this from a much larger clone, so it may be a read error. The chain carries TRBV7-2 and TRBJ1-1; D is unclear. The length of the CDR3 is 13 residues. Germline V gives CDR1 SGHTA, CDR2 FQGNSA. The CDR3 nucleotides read TGTGCCAGCGGAAGGCGGTTGAACACTGAAACTTTCTTT. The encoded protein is CASGRRLNTETFF.

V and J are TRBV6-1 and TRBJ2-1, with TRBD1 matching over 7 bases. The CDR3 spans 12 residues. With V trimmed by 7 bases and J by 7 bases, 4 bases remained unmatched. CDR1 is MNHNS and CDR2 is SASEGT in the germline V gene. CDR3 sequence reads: CASTKTGNEQFF. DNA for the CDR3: TGTGCCAGCACTAAGACAGGGAATGAGCAGTTCTTC.

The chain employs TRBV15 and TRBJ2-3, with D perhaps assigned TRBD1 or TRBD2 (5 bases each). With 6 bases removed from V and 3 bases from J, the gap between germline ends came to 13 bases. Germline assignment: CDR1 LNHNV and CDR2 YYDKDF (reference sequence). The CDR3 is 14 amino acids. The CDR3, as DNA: TGTGCCACCAGAGTGGGGGAGATGACAGATACGCAGTATTTT. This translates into CATRVGEMTDTQYF.

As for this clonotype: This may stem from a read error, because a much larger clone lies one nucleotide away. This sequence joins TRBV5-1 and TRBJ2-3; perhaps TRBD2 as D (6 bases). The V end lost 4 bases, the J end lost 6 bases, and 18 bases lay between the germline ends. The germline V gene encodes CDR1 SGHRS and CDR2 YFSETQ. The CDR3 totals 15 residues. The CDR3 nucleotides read TGCGCCAGCAGCCTGGGTATGGAGGGTCAGGATACGCAGTATTTT. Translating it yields CASSLGMEGQDTQYF.

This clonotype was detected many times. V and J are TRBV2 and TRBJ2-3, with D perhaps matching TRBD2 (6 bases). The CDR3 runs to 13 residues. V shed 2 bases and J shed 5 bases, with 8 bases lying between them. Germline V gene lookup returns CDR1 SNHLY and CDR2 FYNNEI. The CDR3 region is CASSEQEGDTQYF. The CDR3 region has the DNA TGTGCCAGCAGTGAACAGGAGGGAGATACGCAGTATTTT.

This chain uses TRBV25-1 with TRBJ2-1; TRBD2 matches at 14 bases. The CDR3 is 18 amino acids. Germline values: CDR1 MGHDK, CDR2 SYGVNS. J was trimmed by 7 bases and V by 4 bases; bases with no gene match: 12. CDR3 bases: TGTGCCAGCAGTGTCAGGCAGGGACTAGCGGGAGTTAGGAATGAGCAGTTCTTC. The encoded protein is CASSVRQGLAGVRNEQFF. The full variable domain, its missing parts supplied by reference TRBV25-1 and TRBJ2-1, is EADIYQTPRYLVIGTGKKITLECSQTMGHDKMYWYQQDPGMELHLIHYSYGVNSTEKGDLSSESTVSRIRTEHFPLTLESARPSHTSQYLCASSVRQGLAGVRNEQFFGPGTRLTVL.

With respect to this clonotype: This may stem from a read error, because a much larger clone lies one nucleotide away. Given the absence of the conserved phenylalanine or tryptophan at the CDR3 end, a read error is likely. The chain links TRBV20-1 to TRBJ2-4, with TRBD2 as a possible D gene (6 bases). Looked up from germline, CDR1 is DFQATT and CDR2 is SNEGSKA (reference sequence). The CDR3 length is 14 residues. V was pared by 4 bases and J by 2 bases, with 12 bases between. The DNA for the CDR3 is TGCAGTGCTACTAGCGCCGGGACCAAAAACATTCAGTACTGC. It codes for CSATSAGTKNIQYC.

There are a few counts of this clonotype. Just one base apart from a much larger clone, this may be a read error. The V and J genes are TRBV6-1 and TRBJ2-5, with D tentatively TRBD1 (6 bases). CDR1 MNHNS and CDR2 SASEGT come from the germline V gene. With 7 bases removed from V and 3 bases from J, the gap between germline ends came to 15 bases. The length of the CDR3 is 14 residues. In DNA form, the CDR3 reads TGTGCCAGCAATCTCGGACAGTGGAAAGAGACCCAGTACTTC. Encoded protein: CASNLGQWKETQYF.

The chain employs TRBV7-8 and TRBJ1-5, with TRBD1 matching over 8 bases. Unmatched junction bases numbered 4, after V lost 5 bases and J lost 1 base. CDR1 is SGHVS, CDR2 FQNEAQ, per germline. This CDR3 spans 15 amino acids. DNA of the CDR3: TGTGCCAGCAGCATCGGACAGGGAAGCAATCAGCCCCAGCATTTT. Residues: CASSIGQGSNQPQHF. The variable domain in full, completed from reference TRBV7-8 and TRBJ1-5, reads GAGVSQSPRYKVAKRGQDVALRCDPISGHVSLFWYQQALGQGPEFLTYFQNEAQLDKSGLPSDRFFAERPEGSVSTLKIQRTQQEDSAVYLCASSIGQGSNQPQHFGDGTRLSIL.

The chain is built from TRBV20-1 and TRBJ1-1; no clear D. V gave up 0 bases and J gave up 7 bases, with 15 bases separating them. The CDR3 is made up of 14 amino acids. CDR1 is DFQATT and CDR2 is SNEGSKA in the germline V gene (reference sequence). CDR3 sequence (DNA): TGCAGTGCTAGAGATCTGGGGTCGGGCATTGAAGCTTTCTTT. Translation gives CSARDLGSGIEAFF.

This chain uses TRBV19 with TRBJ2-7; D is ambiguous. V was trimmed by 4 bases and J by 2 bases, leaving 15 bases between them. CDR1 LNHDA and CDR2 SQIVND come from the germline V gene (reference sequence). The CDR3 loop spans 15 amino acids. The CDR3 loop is CASSTHLKGPYEQYF. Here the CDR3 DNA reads TGTGCCAGTAGTACCCATCTCAAGGGTCCCTACGAGCAGTACTTC.

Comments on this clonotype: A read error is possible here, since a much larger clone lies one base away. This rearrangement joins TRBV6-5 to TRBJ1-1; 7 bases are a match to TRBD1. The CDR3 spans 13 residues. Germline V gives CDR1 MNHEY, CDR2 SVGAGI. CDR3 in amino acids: CASSYAGGTGAFF. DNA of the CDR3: TGTGCCAGCAGTTACGCAGGGGGGACTGGAGCTTTCTTT.

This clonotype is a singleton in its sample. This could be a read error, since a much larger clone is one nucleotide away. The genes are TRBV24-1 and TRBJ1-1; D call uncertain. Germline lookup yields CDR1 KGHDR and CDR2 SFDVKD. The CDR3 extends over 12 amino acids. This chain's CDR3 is CATSGLNTEASF. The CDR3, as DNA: TGTGCCACCAGTGGATTGAACACTGAAGCTTCCTTT.

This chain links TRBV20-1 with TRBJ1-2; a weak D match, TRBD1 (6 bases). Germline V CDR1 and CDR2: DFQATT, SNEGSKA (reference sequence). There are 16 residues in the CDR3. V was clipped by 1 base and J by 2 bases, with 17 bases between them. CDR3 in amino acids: CSARVRPGTQNYGYTF. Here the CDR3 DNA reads TGCAGTGCTAGAGTTCGTCCCGGGACACAAAACTATGGCTACACCTTC.

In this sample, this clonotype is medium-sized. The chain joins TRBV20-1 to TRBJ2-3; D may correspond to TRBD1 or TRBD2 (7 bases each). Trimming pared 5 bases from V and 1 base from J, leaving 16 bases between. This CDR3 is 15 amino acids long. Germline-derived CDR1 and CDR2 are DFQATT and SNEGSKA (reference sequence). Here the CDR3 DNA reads TGCAGTGCTCAGAACAGGGGAGGGGGCACAGATACGCAGTATTTT. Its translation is CSAQNRGGGTDTQYF.